Listed here are 8 T cell receptor beta chains from one sample, sequenced in a study of T-cell reconstitution after alpha-beta-depleted transplantation in children. Preparation of the TCRbeta library used unique molecular identifiers. A single record per CDR3 protein comes from TCRdb applying MiXCR to the PCR reads. The sample lists 900,000 or so distinct CDR3 sequences; about 16% were seen once. This material consisted of PBMCs, mostly from graft donor cells, taken 360 days after TCRalphabeta/CD19-depleted stem cell transplant. The source of these receptors is a male patient under 18 who had a stem cell transplant for acute lymphoblastic leukemia, so the T cells may come from the graft donor.

This clonotype turned up a few times. V is TRBV7-9 and J is TRBJ2-7, with D maybe TRBD1 (5 bases). The CDR3 covers 13 residues. Deletions cut 0 bases from V and 9 bases from J, with 12 bases between. Germline CDR1 is SEHNR and CDR2 is FQNEAQ (reference sequence). The CDR3 sequence: CASSLAGPRRQYF. Written as DNA, the CDR3 is TGTGCCAGCAGCTTAGCGGGGCCGAGGCGGCAGTACTTC.

This rearrangement joins TRBV4-1 to TRBJ2-4, with D possibly being TRBD2 (5 bases). V lost 3 bases and J lost 7, with 22 bases in between. Germline V gives CDR1 MGHRA, CDR2 YSYEKL. The CDR3 spans 17 residues. The CDR3 sequence: CASSHHPLSGLENIQYF. The CDR3 nucleotides are TGCGCCAGCAGCCACCACCCCCTCTCGGGGTTAGAGAACATTCAGTACTTC.

The rearrangement links TRBV9 to TRBJ2-5; D gene uncertain. Deletions cut 2 bases from V and 5 bases from J, with 7 bases between. This CDR3 contains 12 residues. The germline CDR1 and CDR2 sequences are SGDLS and YYNGEE. CDR3 loop: CASSVSPETQYF. CDR3 coding DNA: TGTGCCAGCAGCGTCTCCCCGGAGACCCAGTACTTC.

This clonotype was picked up a small number of times. The chain uses TRBV20-1 and TRBJ2-3, with D maybe TRBD2 (6 bases). V dropped 4 bases and J dropped 1 base, with 18 bases sitting between them. CDR1 DFQATT and CDR2 SNEGSKA come from the germline V gene (reference sequence). The CDR3 contains 16 residues. CDR3 in DNA: TGCAGTGCTACAACTTTCGGGAGACGGGGCACAGATACGCAGTATTTT. Translating it yields CSATTFGRRGTDTQYF.

In this sample, this clonotype turned up a few times. The chain is built from TRBV5-6 and TRBJ2-3; D may correspond to TRBD1 or TRBD2 (5 bases each). Trimming removed 4 bases at V and 1 base at J, with 16 bases between. Germline-derived CDR1 and CDR2 are SGHDT and YYEEEE. This CDR3 is 16 amino acids long. The CDR3 nucleotides are TGTGCCAGCAGCCCAGCTGGGGGTTGGGGCACAGATACGCAGTATTTT. This codes for CASSPAGGWGTDTQYF.

This clonotype has a handful of counts. The chain employs TRBV12-3 or TRBV12-4 and TRBJ1-5; the D gene is possibly TRBD1 (5 bases). Trimming stripped 8 bases from V and 3 bases from J, with 17 bases between. This CDR3 has 15 amino acids. CDR3 amino acids: CASVGGDAYNQPQHF. The CDR3 DNA sequence: TGTGCCAGCGTTGGTGGGGACGCCTACAATCAGCCCCAGCATTTT.

The V call is TRBV12-3 or TRBV12-4, the J call TRBJ2-5; tentative D call: TRBD2 (6 bases). Deletions cut 4 bases from V and 5 bases from J, with 26 bases between. The CDR3 contains 18 residues. In DNA form, the CDR3 reads TGTGCCAGCAGTTATGCGCCCACTCTAGCGCCTACCCAGGAGACCCAGTACTTC. Translation: CASSYAPTLAPTQETQYF.

This clonotype was observed a few times. J is TRBJ2-1 and V is TRBV6-1; 10 bases line up with TRBD2. The CDR3 totals 15 residues. Per germline, CDR1 MNHNS and CDR2 SASEGT. Trimming cost V 5 bases and J 2 bases; bases outside gene matches: 3. For the CDR3, the DNA is TGTGCCAGCAGTCCGGGACTAGCGACCTACAATGAGCAGTTCTTC. Protein: CASSPGLATYNEQFF.